The source of this T cell receptor (beta chain) is a study of beta chain features in type 1 diabetes. Overall study results and limits: Fewer junction insertions and more nucleotide deletions appeared in type 1 diabetes patients. Among patients with Type 1 diabetes, TCRB CDR3s were moderately but significantly shorter in every one of the four CD4+ subsets.

Sorted populations were all over 95% pure. All of the isolated RNA was reverse transcribed, so expressed TCRB transcripts were sequenced. Clones were sequenced by immunoSEQ multiplex PCR, and TCRdb holds only the in-frame ones, with some missing. The sample has roughly 300,000 clones; about a tenth are singletons. The ends were cut back, 2 bases at V and 1 base at J, with 11 bases in the middle. The length of the CDR3 is 16 residues. The germline V gene encodes CDR1 MDHEN and CDR2 SYDVKM. With respect to this clone: Its target is unknown.

The chain recombines TRBV28 with TRBJ2-2; the D is unclear. Sequencing used central memory CD4+ T cells from blood. The sequence was collected from a man aged 30 to 45 with type 1 diabetes. The CDR3 loop reads CASSLQFRLNTGELFF. The CDR3 DNA reads as TGTGCCAGCAGTTTACAGTTCAGACTGAACACCGGGGAGCTGTTTTTT.